These T cell receptor beta chains were read from a single sample in a study of control samples from healthy donors and cancer patients. Clones were sequenced by immunoSEQ multiplex PCR, and TCRdb holds only the in-frame ones, with some missing. Counted here are 120,000 to 150,000 clones, under 90% occurring once; the ten biggest clones make up 4.9%. The sample was blood. Every receptor here comes from a man in his thirties or forties in good health. Each CDR3 is given with its conserved first and last residue. D genes are given only for firm matches. Clone sizes are given selectively: once, few, many, or a class where the clone is expanded.

CDR3aa: CASTPDGPGGYTF; CDR3nt: TGTGCCAGCACCCCAGACGGCCCGGGTGGCTACACCTTC; v_gene: TRBV12-3/TRBV12-4; j_gene: TRBJ1-2; d_gene: -; abundance: -
CDR3aa: CASSLAPFSTGELFF; CDR3nt: TGTGCCAGCAGCTTAGCTCCATTTAGCACCGGGGAGCTGTTTTTT; v_gene: TRBV7-9; j_gene: TRBJ2-2; d_gene: -; abundance: -
CDR3aa: CASTWTGGTEAFF; CDR3nt: TGTGCCAGTACCTGGACGGGCGGCACTGAAGCTTTCTTT; v_gene: TRBV19; j_gene: TRBJ1-1; d_gene: -; abundance: -
CDR3aa: CASSTLGASGGTDTQYF; CDR3nt: TGTGCCAGTAGTACCCTCGGGGCTAGCGGAGGCACAGATACGCAGTATTTT; v_gene: TRBV19; j_gene: TRBJ2-3; d_gene: TRBD2; abundance: -
CDR3aa: CASRARQGNTEAFF; CDR3nt: TGTGCCAGCAGAGCTAGACAGGGGAACACTGAAGCTTTCTTT; v_gene: TRBV2; j_gene: TRBJ1-1; d_gene: TRBD1; abundance: -
CDR3aa: CASRRSPYEQYF; CDR3nt: TGTGCCAGCAGAAGGAGCCCCTACGAGCAGTACTTC; v_gene: TRBV2; j_gene: TRBJ2-7; d_gene: -; abundance: once
CDR3aa: CASTRSGGNQPQHF; CDR3nt: TGTGCCAGCACCCGGTCCGGAGGCAATCAGCCCCAGCATTTT; v_gene: TRBV2; j_gene: TRBJ1-5; d_gene: -; abundance: -
CDR3aa: CASLGDASTDTQYF; CDR3nt: TGTGCCAGCTTGGGGGACGCTAGCACAGATACGCAGTATTTT; v_gene: TRBV5-4; j_gene: TRBJ2-3; d_gene: -; abundance: -
CDR3aa: CASATGITGNTIYF; CDR3nt: TGTGCCAGCGCAACCGGGATAACTGGAAACACCATATATTTT; v_gene: TRBV28; j_gene: TRBJ1-3; d_gene: -; abundance: -
CDR3aa: CSAPKNTEAFF; CDR3nt: TGCAGCGCCCCCAAGAACACTGAAGCTTTCTTT; v_gene: TRBV29-1; j_gene: TRBJ1-1; d_gene: -; abundance: -
CDR3aa: CASSSPTVGYNEQFF; CDR3nt: TGTGCCAGCAGCTCTCCAACAGTAGGGTACAATGAGCAGTTCTTC; v_gene: TRBV7-9; j_gene: TRBJ2-1; d_gene: -; abundance: -
CDR3aa: CASSLPGTRKLFF; CDR3nt: TGTGCCAGCAGCTTACCCGGGACAAGGAAACTGTTTTTT; v_gene: TRBV7-2; j_gene: TRBJ1-4; d_gene: -; abundance: -
CDR3aa: CASGRGGNRELVQYF; CDR3nt: TGTGCCAGCGGACGTGGCGGAAATAGGGAATTGGTGCAGTACTTC; v_gene: TRBV6-5; j_gene: TRBJ2-7; d_gene: -; abundance: -
CDR3aa: CASRRTGGNTGELFF; CDR3nt: TGCGCCAGCAGGCGGACAGGGGGAAACACCGGGGAGCTGTTTTTT; v_gene: TRBV10-1; j_gene: TRBJ2-2; d_gene: TRBD1; abundance: -
CDR3aa: CASRLDSYEQYF; CDR3nt: TGTGCCAGCAGACTGGATTCCTACGAGCAGTACTTC; v_gene: TRBV21-1; j_gene: TRBJ2-7; d_gene: -; abundance: -
CDR3aa: CASSGTGSNSPLHF; CDR3nt: TGTGCCAGCAGCGGGACAGGGAGTAATTCACCCCTCCACTTT; v_gene: TRBV9; j_gene: TRBJ1-6; d_gene: TRBD1; abundance: -
CDR3aa: CADPVGILGTGVQETQYF; CDR3nt: TGTGCCGATCCTGTGGGGATCCTCGGGACAGGGGTTCAAGAGACCCAGTACTTC; v_gene: TRBV19; j_gene: TRBJ2-5; d_gene: TRBD1; abundance: once
CDR3aa: CASSLGTGGTDTQYF; CDR3nt: TGCGCCAGCAGCTTGGGGACAGGGGGCACAGATACGCAGTATTTT; v_gene: TRBV5-1; j_gene: TRBJ2-3; d_gene: TRBD1; abundance: -
CDR3aa: CATSDTMTYQETQYF; CDR3nt: TGTGCCACCAGTGACACTATGACGTATCAAGAGACCCAGTACTTC; v_gene: TRBV24-1; j_gene: TRBJ2-5; d_gene: -; abundance: -
CDR3aa: CASSLRGGCPWADTQYF; CDR3nt: TGTGCCAGCAGCCTCCGGGGTGGATGTCCTTGGGCCGATACGCAGTATTTT; v_gene: TRBV3-1/TRBV3-2; j_gene: TRBJ2-3; d_gene: -; abundance: once
CDR3aa: CASGQGRYEQYF; CDR3nt: TGTGCCAGCGGACAGGGACGTTACGAGCAGTACTTC; v_gene: TRBV6-5; j_gene: TRBJ2-7; d_gene: TRBD1; abundance: -
CDR3aa: CASSSWTRHYEQYF; CDR3nt: TGTGCCAGCAGCTCCTGGACTCGCCACTACGAGCAGTACTTC; v_gene: TRBV11-2; j_gene: TRBJ2-7; d_gene: -; abundance: -
CDR3aa: CASSLEASGSYEQYF; CDR3nt: TGTGCCAGCAGCTTAGAGGCTAGCGGTTCCTACGAGCAGTACTTC; v_gene: TRBV7-2; j_gene: TRBJ2-7; d_gene: TRBD2; abundance: -
CDR3aa: CASSAWTGQSSGELFF; CDR3nt: TGTGCCAGCTCTGCGTGGACAGGGCAAAGCTCCGGGGAGCTGTTTTTT; v_gene: TRBV11-3; j_gene: TRBJ2-2; d_gene: TRBD1; abundance: -
CDR3aa: CASTPGGDTQYF; CDR3nt: TGTGCCAGCACCCCGGGGGGAGATACGCAGTATTTT; v_gene: TRBV6-5; j_gene: TRBJ2-3; d_gene: TRBD2; abundance: -
CDR3aa: CASSEQGGTQPQHF; CDR3nt: TGTGCCAGCAGTGAACAGGGGGGGACTCAGCCCCAGCATTTT; v_gene: TRBV25-1; j_gene: TRBJ1-5; d_gene: TRBD1; abundance: -
CDR3aa: CAATGRTAPYEQYF; CDR3nt: TGTGCCGCTACCGGGCGAACAGCGCCCTACGAGCAGTACTTC; v_gene: TRBV6-5; j_gene: TRBJ2-7; d_gene: -; abundance: -
CDR3aa: CASSQNLAGGRETQYF; CDR3nt: TGCGCCAGCAGCCAGAATCTAGCGGGGGGGCGAGAGACCCAGTACTTC; v_gene: TRBV4-3; j_gene: TRBJ2-5; d_gene: TRBD2; abundance: -
CDR3aa: CASSLSPGDGGSGYTF; CDR3nt: TGTGCCAGCAGCCTCTCCCCCGGGGACGGCGGTAGTGGCTACACCTTC; v_gene: TRBV11-2; j_gene: TRBJ1-2; d_gene: -; abundance: -
CDR3aa: CASSHPGSLSYEQYF; CDR3nt: TGTGCCAGCAGCCATCCCGGGAGCCTCTCCTACGAGCAGTACTTC; v_gene: TRBV3-1/TRBV3-2; j_gene: TRBJ2-7; d_gene: -; abundance: -
CDR3aa: CASSLRTGVFMNTEAFF; CDR3nt: TGTGCCAGCTCATTACGGACAGGGGTATTTATGAACACTGAAGCTTTCTTT; v_gene: TRBV18; j_gene: TRBJ1-1; d_gene: TRBD1; abundance: -
CDR3aa: CASSQTLPSTEAFF; CDR3nt: TGTGCCAGCAGCCAAACACTACCGAGCACTGAAGCTTTCTTT; v_gene: TRBV6-2/TRBV6-3; j_gene: TRBJ1-1; d_gene: -; abundance: -
CDR3aa: CASSSPDRGSIGTEAFF; CDR3nt: TGTGCCAGCAGCTCCCCCGACAGGGGGTCGATCGGCACTGAAGCTTTCTTT; v_gene: TRBV9; j_gene: TRBJ1-1; d_gene: TRBD1; abundance: -
CDR3aa: CASSIARTGPGELFF; CDR3nt: TGTGCCAGTAGTATAGCCCGGACAGGCCCCGGGGAGCTGTTTTTT; v_gene: TRBV19; j_gene: TRBJ2-2; d_gene: TRBD1; abundance: -
CDR3aa: CATKFQGLWNEQFF; CDR3nt: TGTGCCACAAAGTTTCAGGGGCTTTGGAATGAGCAGTTCTTC; v_gene: TRBV19; j_gene: TRBJ2-1; d_gene: -; abundance: -
CDR3aa: CASKLAENTGELFF; CDR3nt: TGTGCCAGCAAGTTAGCGGAAAACACCGGGGAGCTGTTTTTT; v_gene: TRBV21-1; j_gene: TRBJ2-2; d_gene: -; abundance: -